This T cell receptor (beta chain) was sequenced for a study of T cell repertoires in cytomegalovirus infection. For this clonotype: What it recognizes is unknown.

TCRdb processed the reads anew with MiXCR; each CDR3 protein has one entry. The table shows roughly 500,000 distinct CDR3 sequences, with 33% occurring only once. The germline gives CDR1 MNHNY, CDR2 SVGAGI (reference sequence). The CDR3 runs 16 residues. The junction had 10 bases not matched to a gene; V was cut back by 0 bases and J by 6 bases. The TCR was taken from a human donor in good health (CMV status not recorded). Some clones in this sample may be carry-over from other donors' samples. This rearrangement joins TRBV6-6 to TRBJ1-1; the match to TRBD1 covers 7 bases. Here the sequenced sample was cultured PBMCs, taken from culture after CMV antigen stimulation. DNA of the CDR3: TGTGCCAGCAGTTACTCGTTAACAGGGGCTGCGCCTGAAGCTTTCTTT. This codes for CASSYSLTGAAPEAFF.